This T cell receptor (beta chain) was recorded in a study of response to subunit inactivated influenza vaccine. Overall study results and limits: Authors suggested few new T cells are recruited by each seasonal influenza vaccination.

A note on this clonotype: The antigen is unknown.

TCRdb used MiXCR to reprocess the RT-PCR reads, holding one entry per CDR3 protein. The sample carries 650,000 to 700,000 distinct CDR3 sequences, around 14% recorded once. The CDR3 consists of 16 residues. CDR1 is ENHRY and CDR2 is SYGVKD in the germline V gene. The V gene lost 3 bases and the J gene lost 2 bases, with 16 bases spanning the gap. The specimen was PBMCs from blood, collected less than 13 days after vaccination. This receptor was identified in a man aged 50 to 60 who received an inactivated influenza vaccine. The V call is TRBV10-3, the J call TRBJ2-5; D is undetermined. The CDR3 loop is CAISEMNSKEQETQYF. CDR3 in DNA: TGTGCCATCAGTGAAATGAACAGTAAGGAGCAAGAGACCCAGTACTTC.